This T cell receptor (beta chain) is from a study of response to subunit inactivated influenza vaccine. This clonotype was counted only a few times. TCRdb passed the RT-PCR reads through MiXCR, listing each CDR3 protein once. Among about 570,000 distinct CDR3 sequences, roughly 10% were seen once, and the ten largest hold approximately 10%. Germline loops: CDR1 SGHRS, CDR2 YFSETQ. Losses at the gene ends were 5 bases for V and 1 base for J; bases not matched to a gene: 7. The CDR3 has 17 amino acids. This same sample was also taken into another study, of T cells expressing NK-cell markers. That study reports: It was by 5'RACE template switching with UMIs that TCR beta cDNA was made. Underlying the TCR beta repertoires were sorted CD3+CD56+NKG2C+, CD3+CD56+NKG2C- and CD3+CD56-NKG2C+ T cells. CD8+ T cells in roughly six donors included dominant NKG2C+ clonotypes at roughly 1.0-7.5%.

The receptor comes from a middle-aged man who received an inactivated influenza vaccine. This rearrangement joins TRBV5-1 to TRBJ2-1, with TRBD2 matching 12 bases. The input for sequencing was PBMCs from blood, taken on the day of vaccination. The CDR3 DNA sequence: TGCGCCAGCAGTTCTAGCGGGGGGGCCCAATCCTACAATGAGCAGTTCTTC. Translated: CASSSSGGAQSYNEQFF. Looking up the rest from reference TRBV5-1 and TRBJ2-1 gives the full variable domain: KAGVTQTPRYLIKTRGQQVTLSCSPISGHRSVSWYQQTPGQGLQFLFEYFSETQRNKGNFPGRFSGRQFSNSRSEMNVSTLELGDSALYLCASSSSGGAQSYNEQFFGPGTRLTVL.